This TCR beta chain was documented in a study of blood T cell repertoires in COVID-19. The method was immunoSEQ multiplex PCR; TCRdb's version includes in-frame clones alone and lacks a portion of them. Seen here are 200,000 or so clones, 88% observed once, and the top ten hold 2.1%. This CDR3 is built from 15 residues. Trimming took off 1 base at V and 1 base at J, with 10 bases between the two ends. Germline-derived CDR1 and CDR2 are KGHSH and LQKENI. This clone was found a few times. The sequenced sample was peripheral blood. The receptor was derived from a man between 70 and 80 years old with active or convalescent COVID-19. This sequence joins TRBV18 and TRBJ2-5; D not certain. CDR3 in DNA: TGTGCCAGCTCACCACTCGTCGGTTTCCAAGAGACCCAGTACTTC. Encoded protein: CASSPLVGFQETQYF.